Each of the 18 T cell receptor beta chains below was sequenced from the same sample in a study of response to subunit inactivated influenza vaccine. MiXCR, run by TCRdb on the RT-PCR reads, gives a single entry per CDR3 protein. The sample records more than 700,000 distinct CDR3 sequences, over 20% being singletons. The sample here was PBMCs from blood, taken around 5 days after vaccination. These receptors originate from a man in his fifties who received an inactivated influenza vaccine.

This clonotype was picked up a small number of times. The rearrangement joins TRBV7-2 to TRBJ1-2, with 8 bases identical to TRBD1. This CDR3 is 14 amino acids long. V lost 2 bases, J lost 9 bases, and 8 bases stayed unmatched. Germline values: CDR1 SGHTA, CDR2 FQGNSA. The DNA for the CDR3 is TGTGCCAGCAGCTTAAATGCAGGGGGCGGTAGCTACACCTTC. This encodes CASSLNAGGGSYTF.

This chain uses TRBV6-5 with TRBJ2-7, with 9 bases matching TRBD2. The V segment lost 0 bases and the J segment 3 bases; nucleotides outside the gene matches: 3. CDR1 is MNHEY and CDR2 is SVGAGI in the germline V gene. The CDR3 has 15 amino acids. CDR3: CASSYSVSGSYEQYF. The CDR3 DNA is TGTGCCAGCAGTTACTCAGTTAGCGGGAGCTACGAGCAGTACTTC.

The chain has TRBV2 and TRBJ2-3; TRBD1 is a possible D gene (6 bases). Trimming took 3 bases from V and 6 from J, leaving 13 bases between them. Per the germline V gene, CDR1 is SNHLY and CDR2 is FYNNEI. The CDR3 length is 14 residues. The CDR3 DNA sequence: TGTGCCAGCAGTGATGTGGGGGCGTCTGATACGCAGTATTTT. It codes for CASSDVGASDTQYF.

The chain links TRBV5-5 to TRBJ2-5, with D unclear. Looked up from germline, CDR1 is SGHKS and CDR2 is YYEKEE (reference sequence). V was trimmed by 1 base and J by 1 base, leaving 14 bases between them. CDR3 size: 16 residues. CDR3 DNA sequence: TGTGCCAGCAGCTTGTGGGGTTCCCGGTTCCAAGAGACCCAGTACTTC. Translating gives CASSLWGSRFQETQYF.

In DNA, the CDR3 is TGTGCCAGCAGCTTAGCGCTGGTAGCAGTAACCGGGGAGCTGTTTTTT. This translates into CASSLALVAVTGELFF. J is TRBJ2-2 and V is TRBV7-2; D is unresolved. V lost 0 bases, J lost 5 bases, and 13 bases lay in between. Germline-derived CDR1 and CDR2 are SGHTA and FQGNSA. CDR3 size: 16 residues.

This clonotype was seen ten or more times. The CDR3 spells CAISRGSEQYF. CDR3 DNA sequence: TGTGCCATCAGCCGAGGGAGCGAGCAGTACTTC. The chain couples TRBV10-3 to TRBJ2-7; D may be TRBD2 (5 bases). Germline V lookup: CDR1 ENHRY, CDR2 SYGVKD. The CDR3 spans 11 residues. Trimming took 6 bases from V and 6 from J, leaving 9 bases between them.

The chain links TRBV19 to TRBJ1-5; maybe TRBD1 (5 bases). Trimming cost V 7 bases and J 2 bases, with 12 bases left between them. This CDR3 is 14 amino acids long. CDR1 is LNHDA and CDR2 is SQIVND in the germline V gene (reference sequence). The CDR3 sequence is CASTGLGGNQPQHF. As DNA, the CDR3 is TGTGCCAGTACCGGCCTGGGGGGCAATCAGCCCCAGCATTTT.

The gene calls are TRBV29-1 and TRBJ2-7; 7 bases match TRBD1. The V gene's germline CDR1 is SQVTM and CDR2 ANQGSEA. CDR3 size: 12 residues. V gave up 4 bases and J gave up 6 bases; unmatched junction bases: 6. The CDR3 bases are TGCAGCGTTGCTACCGGGACAGCCGAGCAGTACTTC. This translates into CSVATGTAEQYF.

The chain carries TRBV20-1 and TRBJ1-5; D is ambiguous. Germline-derived CDR1 and CDR2 are DFQATT and SNEGSKA (reference sequence). This CDR3 is built from 15 residues. V lost 0 bases and J lost 1, with 10 bases in between. The CDR3 sequence is CSAREMLGSNQPQHF. CDR3 DNA sequence: TGCAGTGCTAGAGAAATGCTGGGCAGCAATCAGCCCCAGCATTTT.

The J gene is TRBJ2-7, the V gene TRBV29-1; 8 nucleotides match TRBD2. CDR1 is SQVTM, CDR2 ANQGSEA, per germline. The junction had 7 bases not matched to a gene; V was cut back by 5 bases and J by 4 bases. CDR3 size: 13 residues. In DNA form, the CDR3 reads TGCAGCGTTCGCCTAGCGGGCCTATACGAGCAGTACTTC. Translation: CSVRLAGLYEQYF.

The chain combines TRBV7-2 with TRBJ2-7; D uncertain. The CDR3 contains 11 residues. Trimming removed 5 bases at V and 5 bases at J, with 7 bases between. The V gene's germline CDR1 is SGHTA and CDR2 FQGNSA. Written as DNA, the CDR3 is TGTGCCAGCAGCCTGTGGAACGAGCAGTACTTC. It specifies CASSLWNEQYF.

In this sample, this clonotype turned up a few times. V and J are TRBV5-1 and TRBJ2-7, with 7 nucleotides matching TRBD2. Germline assignment: CDR1 SGHRS and CDR2 YFSETQ. This CDR3 is 16 amino acids long. With 1 base clipped from V and 0 bases from J, the junction kept 7 bases outside the gene matches. CDR3 DNA: TGCGCCAGCAGCTTGAATTGGGCGGGGGACTCCTACGAGCAGTACTTC. Translating it yields CASSLNWAGDSYEQYF.

The chain joins TRBV10-2 to TRBJ2-2; TRBD2 matches 11 bases. The ends lost 6 bases at V and 3 bases at J; junction bases unmatched: 21. CDR3 length equals 21 residues. Germline CDR1 reads WSHSY; CDR2 reads SAAADI. The chain's CDR3 is CASSPRLPGLAAGWDTGELFF. CDR3 DNA sequence: TGCGCCAGCAGCCCACGCCTACCGGGACTAGCGGCAGGATGGGACACCGGGGAGCTGTTTTTT.

The CDR3 nucleotides read TGTGCCAGCAGCCTAAAAGGGACCAGCAATGAGCAGTTCTTC. Translation: CASSLKGTSNEQFF. This sequence joins TRBV3-1 and TRBJ2-1; either TRBD1 or TRBD2 may supply D (5 bases each). The germline V gene encodes CDR1 LGHDT and CDR2 YNNKEL (reference sequence). The CDR3 runs 14 residues. Deletions cut 4 bases from V and 6 bases from J, with 13 bases between.

This chain connects TRBV20-1 to TRBJ2-6; the D gene is possibly TRBD1 (5 bases). This CDR3 has 17 amino acids. The germline V gene encodes CDR1 DFQATT and CDR2 SNEGSKA (reference sequence). V lost 3 bases and J lost 0, with 15 bases in between. CDR3 region: CSARSGQYNSGANVLTF. The DNA of the CDR3 is TGCAGTGCTAGGTCCGGACAATACAACTCTGGGGCCAACGTCCTGACTTTC.

This clonotype appeared a few times. The chain joins TRBV5-1 to TRBJ2-1; 10 bases are shared with TRBD1. J gave up 6 bases and V 4 bases, and 7 bases lay outside the gene matches. CDR1 SGHRS and CDR2 YFSETQ come from the germline V gene. This CDR3 is built from 15 residues. DNA of the CDR3: TGCGCCAGCAGCCCGCGGACAGGGGGTGGCAATGAGCAGTTCTTC. Translated, it gives CASSPRTGGGNEQFF.

The chain combines TRBV11-2 with TRBJ2-7; TRBD2 might be the D (5 bases). Per germline, CDR1 SGHAT and CDR2 FQNNGV. The CDR3 runs 13 residues. Trimming pared 1 base from V and 5 bases from J, leaving 9 bases between. The CDR3 coding sequence is TGTGCCAGCAGCTTAGTTGAGGGAGACGAGCAGTACTTC. The encoded protein is CASSLVEGDEQYF.

This clonotype was observed a few times. This chain connects TRBV4-1 to TRBJ2-3; D is perhaps TRBD1 (6 bases). This CDR3 has 16 residues. Trimming pared 0 bases from V and 4 bases from J, leaving 14 bases between. Germline V lookup: CDR1 MGHRA, CDR2 YSYEKL. The CDR3: CASSQERAGAPDTQYF. Here the CDR3 DNA reads TGCGCCAGCAGCCAAGAACGGGCAGGGGCCCCAGATACGCAGTATTTT.